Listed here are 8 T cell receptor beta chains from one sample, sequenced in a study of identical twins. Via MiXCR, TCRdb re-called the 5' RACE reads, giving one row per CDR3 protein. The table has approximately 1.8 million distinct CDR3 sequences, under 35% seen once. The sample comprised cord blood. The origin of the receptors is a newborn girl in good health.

This CDR3 reads CASSKVGETYYEQYF. DNA for the CDR3: TGTGCCAGCAGCAAAGTAGGAGAGACTTACTACGAGCAGTACTTC. This chain links TRBV21-1 with TRBJ2-7. TRBV21-1 constitutes a pseudogene. CDR3 length equals 15 residues.

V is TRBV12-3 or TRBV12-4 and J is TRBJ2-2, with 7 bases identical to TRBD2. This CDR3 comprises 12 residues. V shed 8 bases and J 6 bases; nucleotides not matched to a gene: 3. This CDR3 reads CASLGGAGELFF. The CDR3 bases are TGTGCCAGCCTGGGGGGGGCCGGGGAGCTGTTTTTT.

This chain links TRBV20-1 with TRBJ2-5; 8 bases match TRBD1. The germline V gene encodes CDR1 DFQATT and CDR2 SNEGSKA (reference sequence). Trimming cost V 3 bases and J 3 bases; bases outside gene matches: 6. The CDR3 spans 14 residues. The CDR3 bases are TGCAGTGCTAGGAGGCAGGGGGCGGAAGAGACCCAGTACTTC. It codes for CSARRQGAEETQYF.

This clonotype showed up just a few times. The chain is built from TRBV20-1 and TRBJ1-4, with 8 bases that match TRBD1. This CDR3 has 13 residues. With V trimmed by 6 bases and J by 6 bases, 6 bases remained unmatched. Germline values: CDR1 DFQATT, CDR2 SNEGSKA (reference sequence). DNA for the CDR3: TGCAGTGCGATCGACAGGGGCCATGAAAAACTGTTTTTT. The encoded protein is CSAIDRGHEKLFF.

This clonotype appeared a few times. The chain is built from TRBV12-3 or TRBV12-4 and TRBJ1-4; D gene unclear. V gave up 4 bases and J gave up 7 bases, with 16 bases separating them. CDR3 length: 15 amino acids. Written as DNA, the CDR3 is TGTGCCAGCAGTTCCCGTGAAAGATCAGGTGAAAAACTGTTTTTT. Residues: CASSSRERSGEKLFF.

This chain's CDR3 is CANRGINFYEQYF. CDR3 in DNA: TGTGCCAACAGGGGCATTAATTTCTACGAGCAGTACTTC. The gene calls are TRBV2 and TRBJ2-5; 7 positions agree with TRBD1. The DNA end lines up better with TRBJ2-7; the J call may be wrong. The CDR3 spans 13 residues. The V gene's germline CDR1 is SNHLY and CDR2 FYNNEI.

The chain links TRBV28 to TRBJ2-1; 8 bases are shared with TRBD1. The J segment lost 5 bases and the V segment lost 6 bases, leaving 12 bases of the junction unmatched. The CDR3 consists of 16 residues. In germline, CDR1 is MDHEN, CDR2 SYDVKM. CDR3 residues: CASSHLTGGKDNEQFF. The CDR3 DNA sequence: TGTGCCAGCAGCCACCTCACAGGGGGAAAGGACAATGAGCAGTTCTTC.

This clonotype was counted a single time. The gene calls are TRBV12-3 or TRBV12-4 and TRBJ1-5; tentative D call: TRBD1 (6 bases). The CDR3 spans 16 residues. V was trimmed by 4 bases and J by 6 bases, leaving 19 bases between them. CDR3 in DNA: TGTGCCAGCAGTTCCGGCAAACAGGGTAGTCCTCAGCCCCAGCATTTT. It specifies CASSSGKQGSPQPQHF.